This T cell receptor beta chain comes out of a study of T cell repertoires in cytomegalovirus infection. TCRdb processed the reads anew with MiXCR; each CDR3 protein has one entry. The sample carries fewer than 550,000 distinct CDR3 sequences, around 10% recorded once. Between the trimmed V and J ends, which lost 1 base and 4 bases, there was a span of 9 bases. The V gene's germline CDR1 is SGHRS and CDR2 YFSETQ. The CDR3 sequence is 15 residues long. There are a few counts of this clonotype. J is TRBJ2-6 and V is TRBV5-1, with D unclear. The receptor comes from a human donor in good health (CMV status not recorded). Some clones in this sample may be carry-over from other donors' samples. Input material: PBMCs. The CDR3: CASSLNPGGANVLTF. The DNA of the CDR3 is TGCGCCAGCAGCTTGAATCCTGGAGGGGCCAACGTCCTGACTTTC.